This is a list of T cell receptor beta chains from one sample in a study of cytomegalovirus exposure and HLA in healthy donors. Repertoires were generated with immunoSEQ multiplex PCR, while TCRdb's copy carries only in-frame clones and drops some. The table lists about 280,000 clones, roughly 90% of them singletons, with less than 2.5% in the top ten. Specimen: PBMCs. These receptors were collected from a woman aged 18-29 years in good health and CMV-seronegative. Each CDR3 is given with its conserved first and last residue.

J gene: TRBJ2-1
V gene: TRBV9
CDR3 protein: CASSPGLADYNEQFF

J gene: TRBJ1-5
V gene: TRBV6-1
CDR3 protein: CASSDPGGNQPQHF

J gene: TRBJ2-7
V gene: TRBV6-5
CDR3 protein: CASSYQSRGRKVEQYF

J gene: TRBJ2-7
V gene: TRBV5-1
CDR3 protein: CASRTSGNYEQYF

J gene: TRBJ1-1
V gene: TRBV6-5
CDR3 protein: CASSPLGMNTEAFF

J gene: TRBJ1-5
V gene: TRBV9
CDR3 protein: CASSATGNGNQPQHF

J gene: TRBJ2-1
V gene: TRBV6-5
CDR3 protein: CASSYALGTGSNEQFF

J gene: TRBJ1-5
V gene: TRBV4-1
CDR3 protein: CASSPSRGDTSNQPQHF

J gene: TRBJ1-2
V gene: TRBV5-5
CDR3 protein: CASSATLRANYGYTF

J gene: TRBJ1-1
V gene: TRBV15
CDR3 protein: CATSSDRGRVAEAFF

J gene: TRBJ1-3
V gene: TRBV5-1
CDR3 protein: CASSLEGTGFGNTIYF

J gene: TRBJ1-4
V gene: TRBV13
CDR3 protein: CASSPIGGSEKLFF

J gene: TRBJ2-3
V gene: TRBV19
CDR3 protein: CASSMAGGFTDTQYF

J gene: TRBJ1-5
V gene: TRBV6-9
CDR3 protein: CASSRPGRNQPQHF

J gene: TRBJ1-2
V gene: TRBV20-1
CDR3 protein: CVRGNNYGYTF

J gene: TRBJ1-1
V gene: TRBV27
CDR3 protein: CASSPHTRQASTEAFF

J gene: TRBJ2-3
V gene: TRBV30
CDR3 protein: CAWSVFSGGSTDTQYF

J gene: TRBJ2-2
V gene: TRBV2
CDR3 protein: CASSGTGGYTGELFF

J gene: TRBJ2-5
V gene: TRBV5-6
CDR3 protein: CASSPGLAGGQETQYF

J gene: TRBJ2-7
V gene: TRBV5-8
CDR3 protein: CASLGLGYEQYF

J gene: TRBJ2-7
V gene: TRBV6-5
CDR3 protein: CASSYSYAAGSYEQYF

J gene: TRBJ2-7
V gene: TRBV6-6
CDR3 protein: CASMPGGGYEQYF

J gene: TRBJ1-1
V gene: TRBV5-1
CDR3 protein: CASSSGQMNTEAFF

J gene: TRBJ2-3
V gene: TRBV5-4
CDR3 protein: CASSLTGGRADTQYF

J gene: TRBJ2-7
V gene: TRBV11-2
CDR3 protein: CASSLNRGYEQYF

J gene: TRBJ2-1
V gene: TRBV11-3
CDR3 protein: CASSPDRETNYNEQFF

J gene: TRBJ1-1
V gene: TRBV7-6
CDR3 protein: CASSLVNGGTEAFF

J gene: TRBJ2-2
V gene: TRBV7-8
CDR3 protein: CASSLRAVNTGELFF

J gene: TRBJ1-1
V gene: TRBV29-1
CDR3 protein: CSVGQGDTEAFF

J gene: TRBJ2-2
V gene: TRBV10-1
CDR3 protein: CASSEGTSGRAGELFF